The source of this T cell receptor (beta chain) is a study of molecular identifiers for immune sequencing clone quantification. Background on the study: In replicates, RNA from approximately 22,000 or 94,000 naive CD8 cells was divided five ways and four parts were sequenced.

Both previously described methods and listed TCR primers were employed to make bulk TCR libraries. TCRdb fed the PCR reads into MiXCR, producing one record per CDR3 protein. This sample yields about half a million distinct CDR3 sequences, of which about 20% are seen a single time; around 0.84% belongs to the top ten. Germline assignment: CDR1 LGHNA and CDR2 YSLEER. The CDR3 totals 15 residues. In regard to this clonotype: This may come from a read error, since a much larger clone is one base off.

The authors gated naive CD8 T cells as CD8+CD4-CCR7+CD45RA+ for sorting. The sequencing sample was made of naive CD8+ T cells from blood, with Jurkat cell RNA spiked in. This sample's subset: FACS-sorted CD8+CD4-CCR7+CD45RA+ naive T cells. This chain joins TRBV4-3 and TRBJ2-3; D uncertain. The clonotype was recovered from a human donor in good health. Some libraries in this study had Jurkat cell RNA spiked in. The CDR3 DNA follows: TGCGCCGGCAGCCAAGACGCCAGAAGCACAGATACGCAGTATTTT. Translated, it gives CAGSQDARSTDTQYF.